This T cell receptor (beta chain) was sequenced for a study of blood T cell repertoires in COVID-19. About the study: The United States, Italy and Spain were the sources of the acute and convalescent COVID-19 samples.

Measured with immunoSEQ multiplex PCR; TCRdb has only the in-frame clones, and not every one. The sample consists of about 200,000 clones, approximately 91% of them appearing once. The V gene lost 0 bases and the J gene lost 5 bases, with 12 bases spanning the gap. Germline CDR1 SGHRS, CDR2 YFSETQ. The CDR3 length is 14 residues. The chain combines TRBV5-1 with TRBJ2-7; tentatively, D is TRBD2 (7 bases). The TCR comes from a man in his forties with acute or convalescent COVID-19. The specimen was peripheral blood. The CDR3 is CASSLEGGLNEQYF. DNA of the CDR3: TGCGCCAGCAGCTTGGAGGGGGGGCTGAACGAGCAGTACTTC.